This T cell receptor beta chain was documented in a study of CD8 T cells in ankylosing spondylitis. Each TCR beta library was made by quantitative 5'-RACE that incorporated molecular barcodes. TCRdb re-called the 5' RACE reads with MiXCR, one entry per CDR3 protein. The sample consists of 200,000 to 250,000 distinct CDR3 sequences, 10% of them appearing once. The CDR3 is made up of 12 amino acids. V trimming: 8 bases; J trimming: 2 bases; junction bases outside the gene matches: 4. From germline, CDR1 is DFQATT and CDR2 SNEGSKA (reference sequence). This clonotype was detected a few times. What it binds is not known. Points from the study as a whole: Previous work reported some of these motif variants in the synovial fluid and blood of reactive arthritis. For ankylosing spondylitis blood, a TCR beta motif of eight or nine highly homologous variants appeared characteristic.

This chain links TRBV20-1 with TRBJ2-5; TRBD2 aligns across 8 bases. The receptor comes from a male donor with ankylosing spondylitis or in good health (not recorded which). The material sequenced was blood, either unsorted or a sorted T cell fraction (not recorded which). The CDR3 loop is CSSAGVQETQYF. The CDR3 coding sequence is TGCAGTTCAGCGGGAGTGCAAGAGACCCAGTACTTC.